This T cell receptor (beta chain) was captured in a study of blood T cell repertoires in COVID-19. Study-wide context: Nucleic acid was either cDNA or gDNA, and it came from T cells, B-cell-depleted T cells, or PBMCs.

Measured with immunoSEQ multiplex PCR; TCRdb has only the in-frame clones, and not every one. The table includes 300,000 to 450,000 clones, 87% detected once. CDR1 and CDR2 from the germline V gene are SEHNR and FQNEAQ (reference sequence). V was shortened by 1 base and J by 6 bases, with 13 bases between the two germline ends. CDR3 length equals 14 residues. The sample comprised PBMCs or T cells enriched from blood (not recorded which). The chain uses TRBV7-9 and TRBJ2-7; the D gene is possibly TRBD2 (6 bases). The sequence derives from a man between 35 and 55 years old in a cohort exposed to, infected with or recovered from COVID-19 (not recorded which). CDR3 loop: CASSLVRGMGEQYF. The CDR3, as DNA: TGTGCCAGCAGCTTAGTACGGGGGATGGGCGAGCAGTACTTC.